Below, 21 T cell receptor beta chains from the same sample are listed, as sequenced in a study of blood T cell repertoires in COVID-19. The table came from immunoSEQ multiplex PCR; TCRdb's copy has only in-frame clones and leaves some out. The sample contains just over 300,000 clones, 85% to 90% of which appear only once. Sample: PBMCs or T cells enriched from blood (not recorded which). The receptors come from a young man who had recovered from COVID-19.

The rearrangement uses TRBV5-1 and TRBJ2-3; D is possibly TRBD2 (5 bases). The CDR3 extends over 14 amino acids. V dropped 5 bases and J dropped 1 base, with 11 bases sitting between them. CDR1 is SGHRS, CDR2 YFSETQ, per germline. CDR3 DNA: TGCGCCAGCAGGGGCGGGCTGGGCACAGATACGCAGTATTTT. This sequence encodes CASRGGLGTDTQYF.

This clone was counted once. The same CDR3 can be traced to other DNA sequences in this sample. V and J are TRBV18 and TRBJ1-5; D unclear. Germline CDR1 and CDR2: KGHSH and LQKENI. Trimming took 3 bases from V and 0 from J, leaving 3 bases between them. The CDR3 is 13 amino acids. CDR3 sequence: CASSPYSNQPQHF. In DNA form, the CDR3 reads TGTGCCAGCTCACCCTATAGCAATCAGCCCCAGCATTTT.

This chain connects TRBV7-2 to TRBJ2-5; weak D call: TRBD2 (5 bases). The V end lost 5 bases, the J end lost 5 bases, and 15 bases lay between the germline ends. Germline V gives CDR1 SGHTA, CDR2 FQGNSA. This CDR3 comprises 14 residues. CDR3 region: CASSPPGIRETQYF. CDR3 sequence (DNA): TGTGCCAGCAGCCCCCCGGGGATCAGGGAGACCCAGTACTTC. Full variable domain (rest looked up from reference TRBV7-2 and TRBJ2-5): GAGVSQSPSNKVTEKGKDVELRCDPISGHTALYWYRQSLGQGLEFLIYFQGNSAPDKSGLPSDRFSAERTGGSVSTLTIQRTQQEDSAVYLCASSPPGIRETQYFGPGTRLLVL.

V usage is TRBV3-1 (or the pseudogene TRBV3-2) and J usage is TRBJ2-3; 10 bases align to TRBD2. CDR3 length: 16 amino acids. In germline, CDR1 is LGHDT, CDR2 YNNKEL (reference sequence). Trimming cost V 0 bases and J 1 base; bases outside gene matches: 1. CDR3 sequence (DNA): TGTGCCAGCAGCCAAGATCTAGCGGGGGGCACAGATACGCAGTATTTT. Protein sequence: CASSQDLAGGTDTQYF.

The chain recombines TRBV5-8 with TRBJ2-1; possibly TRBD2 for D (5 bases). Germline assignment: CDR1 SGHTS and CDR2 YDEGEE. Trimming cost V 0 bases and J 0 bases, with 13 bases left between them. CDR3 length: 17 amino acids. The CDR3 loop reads CASSLVIGADSYNEQFF. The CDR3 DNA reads TGTGCCAGCAGCTTGGTGATCGGAGCGGACTCCTACAATGAGCAGTTCTTC.

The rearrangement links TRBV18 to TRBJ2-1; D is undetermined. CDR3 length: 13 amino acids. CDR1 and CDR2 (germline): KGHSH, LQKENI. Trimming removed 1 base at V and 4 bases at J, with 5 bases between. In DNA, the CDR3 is TGTGCCAGCTCACCACTCAGATACAATGAGCAGTTCTTC. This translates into CASSPLRYNEQFF.

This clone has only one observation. The CDR3 loop reads CASSLHRTAFF. The CDR3 DNA is TGTGCCAGCAGTTTACACAGGACAGCTTTCTTT. The chain uses TRBV6-5 and TRBJ1-1, with D possibly matching TRBD1 (5 bases). Germline CDR1 reads MNHEY; CDR2 reads SVGAGI. Trimming took off 4 bases at V and 10 bases at J, with 10 bases between the two ends. The CDR3 loop spans 11 amino acids.

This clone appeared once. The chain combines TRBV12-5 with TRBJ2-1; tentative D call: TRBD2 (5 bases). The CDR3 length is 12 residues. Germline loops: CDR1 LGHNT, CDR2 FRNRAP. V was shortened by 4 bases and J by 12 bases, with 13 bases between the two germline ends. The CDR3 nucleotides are TGTGCTAGTGGTTGGAATAGCGAGACGCAGTTCTTC. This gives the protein CASGWNSETQFF.

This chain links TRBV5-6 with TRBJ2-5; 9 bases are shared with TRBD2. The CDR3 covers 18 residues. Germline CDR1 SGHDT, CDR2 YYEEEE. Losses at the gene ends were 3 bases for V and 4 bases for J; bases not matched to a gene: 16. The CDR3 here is CASSSQTSGLYPRETQYF. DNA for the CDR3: TGTGCCAGCAGCTCTCAGACTAGCGGATTATATCCAAGAGAGACCCAGTACTTC. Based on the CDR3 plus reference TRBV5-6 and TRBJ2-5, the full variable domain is DAGVTQSPTHLIKTRGQQVTLRCSPKSGHDTVSWYQQALGQGPQFIFQYYEEEERQRGNFPDRFSGHQFPNYSSELNVNALLLGDSALYLCASSSQTSGLYPRETQYFGPGTRLLVL.

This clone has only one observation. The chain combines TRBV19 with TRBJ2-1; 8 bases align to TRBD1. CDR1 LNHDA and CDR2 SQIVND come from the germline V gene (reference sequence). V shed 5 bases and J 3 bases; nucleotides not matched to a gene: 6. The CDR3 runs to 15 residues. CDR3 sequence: CASSSRDRLYNEQFF. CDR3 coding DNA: TGTGCCAGTAGTTCCCGGGACAGGCTCTACAATGAGCAGTTCTTC.

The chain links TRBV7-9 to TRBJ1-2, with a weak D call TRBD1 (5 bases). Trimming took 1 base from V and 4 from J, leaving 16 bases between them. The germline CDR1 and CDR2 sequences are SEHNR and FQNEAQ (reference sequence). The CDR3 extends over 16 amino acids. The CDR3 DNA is TGTGCCAGCAGCTTAGGGGCACTACAGGAAAGCTATGGCTACACCTTC. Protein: CASSLGALQESYGYTF.

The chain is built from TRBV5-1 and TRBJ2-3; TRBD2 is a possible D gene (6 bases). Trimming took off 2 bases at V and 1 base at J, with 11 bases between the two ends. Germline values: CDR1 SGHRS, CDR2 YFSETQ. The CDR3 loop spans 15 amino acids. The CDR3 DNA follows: TGCGCCAGCAGCTTCCAGGGAGGTGGCACAGATACGCAGTATTTT. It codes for CASSFQGGGTDTQYF.

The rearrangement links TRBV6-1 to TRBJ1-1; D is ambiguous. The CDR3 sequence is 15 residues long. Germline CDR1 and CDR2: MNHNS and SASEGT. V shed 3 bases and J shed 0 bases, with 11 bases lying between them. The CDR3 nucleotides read TGTGCCAGCAGTGAGGGTCCAGGAATGAACACTGAAGCTTTCTTT. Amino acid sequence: CASSEGPGMNTEAFF.

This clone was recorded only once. The CDR3 coding sequence is TGTGCCAGCAGAGGGACAGGGATAAACTATGGCTACACCTTC. Its translation: CASRGTGINYGYTF. The chain employs TRBV27 and TRBJ1-2, with 9 positions matching TRBD1. After removal of 6 bases from V and 2 bases from J, the junction contained 4 bases not matched to a gene. CDR3 length equals 14 residues. Germline V gives CDR1 MNHEY, CDR2 SMNVEV (reference sequence).

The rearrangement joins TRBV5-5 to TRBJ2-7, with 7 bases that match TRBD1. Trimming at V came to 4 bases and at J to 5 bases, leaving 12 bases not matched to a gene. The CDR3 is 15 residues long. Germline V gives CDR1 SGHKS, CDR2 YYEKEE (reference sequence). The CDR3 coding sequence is TGTGCCAGCAGCCCAAGCTTCGGGACAGTTCACGAGCAGTACTTC. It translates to CASSPSFGTVHEQYF.

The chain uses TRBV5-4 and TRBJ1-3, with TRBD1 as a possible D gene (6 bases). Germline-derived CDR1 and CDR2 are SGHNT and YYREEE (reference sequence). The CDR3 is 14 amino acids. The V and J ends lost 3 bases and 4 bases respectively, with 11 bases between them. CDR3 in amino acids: CASSSTQGGNTIYF. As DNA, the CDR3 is TGTGCCAGCAGCTCGACCCAGGGGGGAAACACCATATATTTT. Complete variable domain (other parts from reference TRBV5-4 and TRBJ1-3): ETGVTQSPTHLIKTRGQQVTLRCSSQSGHNTVSWYQQALGQGPQFIFQYYREEENGRGNFPPRFSGLQFPNYSSELNVNALELDDSALYLCASSSTQGGNTIYFGEGSWLTVV.

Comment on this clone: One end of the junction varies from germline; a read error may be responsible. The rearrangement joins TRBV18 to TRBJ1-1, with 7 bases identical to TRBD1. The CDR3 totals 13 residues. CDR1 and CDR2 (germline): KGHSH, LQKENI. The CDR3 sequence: CASSPIYLTGDLF. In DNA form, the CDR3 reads TGTGCCAGCTCCCCTATTTATCTCACAGGGGATCTCTTT.

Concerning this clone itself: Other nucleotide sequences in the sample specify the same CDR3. The CDR3 DNA sequence: TGCGCCAGCAGTGAGGAAACTAGCGGGCGACAAGAGACCCAGTACTTC. It is translated as CASSEETSGRQETQYF. The V call is TRBV10-1, the J call TRBJ2-5; 9 bases fit TRBD2. The germline gives CDR1 WNHNN, CDR2 SYGVQD (reference sequence). The V and J ends lost 2 bases and 2 bases, in that order; junction bases with no gene match: 6. CDR3 length: 16 residues.

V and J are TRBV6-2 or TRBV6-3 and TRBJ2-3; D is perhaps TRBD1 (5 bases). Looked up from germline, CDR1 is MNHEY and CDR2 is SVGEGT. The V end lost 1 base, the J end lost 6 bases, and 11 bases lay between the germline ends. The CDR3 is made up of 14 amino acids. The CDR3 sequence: CASSYWGATDTQYF. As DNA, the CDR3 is TGTGCCAGCAGTTACTGGGGCGCAACGGATACGCAGTATTTT.

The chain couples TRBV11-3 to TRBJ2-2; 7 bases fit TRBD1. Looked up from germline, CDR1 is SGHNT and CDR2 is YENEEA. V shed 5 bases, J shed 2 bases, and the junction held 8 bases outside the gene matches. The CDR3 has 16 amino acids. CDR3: CASSARQGVNTGELFF. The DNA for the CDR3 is TGTGCCAGCAGCGCTCGACAGGGCGTAAACACCGGGGAGCTGTTTTTT.

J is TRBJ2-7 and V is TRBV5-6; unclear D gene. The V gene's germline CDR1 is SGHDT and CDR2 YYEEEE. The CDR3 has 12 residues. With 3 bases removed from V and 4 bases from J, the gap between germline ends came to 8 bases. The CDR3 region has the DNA TGTGCCAGCAGCTCAGACTTTTACGAGCAGTACTTC. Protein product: CASSSDFYEQYF.